This T cell receptor (beta chain) was captured in a study of T cells after yellow fever vaccination. This clonotype was counted only a few times. TCRdb reprocessed the 5' RACE reads via MiXCR and lists one record per CDR3 protein. This sample has 450,000 to 600,000 distinct CDR3 sequences, with 17% found just once. This CDR3 comprises 17 residues. Germline V lookup: CDR1 SGHDT, CDR2 YYEEEE. The junction had 8 bases not matched to a gene; V was cut back by 3 bases and J by 3 bases. The sample here was PBMCs, taken about 5 days after the first yellow fever vaccination. The chain links TRBV5-6 to TRBJ2-3; 12 bases map to TRBD2. This TCR came from a young man who received the YFV17D yellow fever vaccine. CDR3 loop: CASSSYWTSGATDTQYF. The CDR3 coding sequence is TGTGCCAGCAGCTCCTATTGGACTAGCGGGGCTACAGATACGCAGTATTTT.